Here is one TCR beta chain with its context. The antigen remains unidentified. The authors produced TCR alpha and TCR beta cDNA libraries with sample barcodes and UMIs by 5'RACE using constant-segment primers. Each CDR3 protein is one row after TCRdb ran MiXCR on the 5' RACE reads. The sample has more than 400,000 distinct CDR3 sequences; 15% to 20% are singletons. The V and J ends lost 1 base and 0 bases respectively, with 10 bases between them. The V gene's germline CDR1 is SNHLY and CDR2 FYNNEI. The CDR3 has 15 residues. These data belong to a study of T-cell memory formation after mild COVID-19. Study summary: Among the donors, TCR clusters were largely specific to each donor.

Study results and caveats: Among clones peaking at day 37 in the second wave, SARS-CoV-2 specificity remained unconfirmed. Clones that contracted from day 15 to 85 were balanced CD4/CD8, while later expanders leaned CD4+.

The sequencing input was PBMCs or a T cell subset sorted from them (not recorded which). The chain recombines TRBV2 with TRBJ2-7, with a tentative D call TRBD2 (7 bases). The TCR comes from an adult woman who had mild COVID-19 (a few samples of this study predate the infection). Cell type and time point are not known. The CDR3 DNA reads TGTGCCAGCAGTGAAGTTGGGGGGGCCTCCTACGAGCAGTACTTC. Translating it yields CASSEVGGASYEQYF.